These 3 T cell receptor beta chains were sequenced from one sample in a study of blood T cells in healthy people across ages. Next came a second PCR, run for about 6 to 12 cycles, which used a sample-barcoded 5' primer along with a J-beta primer mix. Via MiXCR, TCRdb re-called the 5' RACE reads, giving one row per CDR3 protein. The sample lists some 800,000 distinct CDR3 sequences; roughly 44% were seen once. The sequenced sample consisted of blood. The receptors derive from a man aged 60 to 75 in good health.

The chain couples TRBV6-1 to TRBJ2-7; a weak D match, TRBD1 (6 bases). The CDR3 has 15 amino acids. Deletions cut 2 bases from V and 2 bases from J, with 13 bases between. The germline V gene has CDR1 MNHNS and CDR2 SASEGT. The CDR3 nucleotides read TGTGCCAGCAGTGAAAAAAAAGGACAGCCCTACGAGCAGTACTTC. Residues: CASSEKKGQPYEQYF.

In its sample, this clonotype was seen a few times. V is TRBV12-3 or TRBV12-4 and J is TRBJ2-3; tentative D call: TRBD2 (5 bases). The V and J ends lost 2 bases and 4 bases respectively, with 10 bases between them. CDR3 size: 14 residues. CDR3 region: CASSLRARADTQYF. The CDR3 DNA sequence: TGTGCCAGCAGTTTAAGAGCGAGGGCAGATACGCAGTATTTT.

The rearrangement links TRBV9 to TRBJ2-3; 16 bases line up with TRBD2. J lost 14 bases, V lost 4 bases, and 13 bases had no gene match. This CDR3 has 16 amino acids. Germline loops: CDR1 SGDLS, CDR2 YYNGEE. CDR3 residues: CASSPGLAGGGRYAYF. CDR3 nucleotide sequence: TGTGCCAGCAGCCCGGGACTAGCGGGAGGGGGGAGATACGCGTATTTT.